This T cell receptor (beta chain) was observed in a study of cytotoxic CD8 clonotypes in ibrutinib-treated CLL. Around 2 micrograms of genomic DNA (from cryopreserved PBMCs) were used for TCR beta libraries. Study-wide results and caveats: Relative to age-matched healthy donors, clonality at baseline was higher, and it tracked circulating CD8+ T-cell counts. Sustained-remission and progressing patients had different sampling times.

Depth targeted 1 in 200,000 to 1 in 1 million T cells, averaging around 10x coverage per clonotype. Clones were read by immunoSEQ multiplex PCR, and TCRdb kept only the in-frame ones, dropping some. The sample has 150,000 or so clones, 88% seen once; the top ten hold 3%. As concerns this clone: Its antigen is still unknown.

The CDR3 length is 14 residues. V gave up 3 bases and J gave up 2 bases; unmatched junction bases: 3. Looked up from germline, CDR1 is SEHNR and CDR2 is FQNEAQ (reference sequence). The sequence derives from a human donor with chronic lymphocytic leukemia. This chain links TRBV7-9 with TRBJ2-5, with 7 nucleotides matching TRBD1. This sample comprised PBMCs, obtained at disease progression, from a patient treated with ibrutinib. The CDR3 DNA is TGTGCCAGCAGCTTTCAGACAGGGCAAGAGACCCAGTACTTC. This encodes CASSFQTGQETQYF.